The clone carrying this TCR beta chain occurred many times. The V and J ends lost 0 bases and 6 bases respectively, with 15 bases between them. This CDR3 comprises 16 residues. CDR1 SGHKS and CDR2 YYEKEE come from the germline V gene (reference sequence). TCRdb used MiXCR to reprocess the 5' RACE reads, holding one entry per CDR3 protein. The sample consists of about 260,000 distinct CDR3 sequences, over 15% of them appearing once. The data were taken from a study of T-cell memory formation after mild COVID-19. Study details: Largely, the TCR clusters proved donor specific.

The sequence derives from a man aged 18 to 35 who had mild COVID-19 (a few samples of this study predate the infection). Cell type and time point are not known. This chain uses TRBV5-5 with TRBJ1-4, with a possible D match to TRBD1 (6 bases). Source material: PBMCs or a T cell subset sorted from them (not recorded which). The CDR3: CASSLAPGRGDEKLFF. The CDR3 DNA sequence: TGTGCCAGCAGCTTGGCTCCAGGCAGGGGTGATGAAAAACTGTTTTTT.